The 2 T cell receptor beta chains below all came from one sample that was sequenced in a study of blood T cell repertoires in COVID-19. Sequencing used immunoSEQ multiplex PCR; TCRdb keeps in-frame clones, though not all of them. The sample yields about 400,000 clones, 89% seen once. Material: PBMCs or T cells enriched from blood (not recorded which). The receptors stem from a woman in her 30s who had recovered from COVID-19.

This chain joins TRBV7-6 and TRBJ1-3; the D gene is possibly TRBD1 (5 bases). CDR3 length equals 17 residues. Per the germline V gene, CDR1 is SGHVS and CDR2 is FNYEAQ. V was pared by 1 base and J by 0 bases, with 13 bases between. The DNA for the CDR3 is TGTGCCAGCAGCTTAGGGGGAACGGGACTCTCTGGAAACACCATATATTTT. This gives the protein CASSLGGTGLSGNTIYF. The variable domain in full, completed from reference TRBV7-6 and TRBJ1-3, reads GAGVSQSPRYKVTKRGQDVALRCDPISGHVSLYWYRQALGQGPEFLTYFNYEAQQDKSGLPNDRFSAERPEGSISTLTIQRTEQRDSAMYRCASSLGGTGLSGNTIYFGEGSWLTVV.

This chain connects TRBV7-3 to TRBJ2-1; 14 bases match TRBD2. V shed 2 bases and J 1 base; nucleotides not matched to a gene: 13. Germline V CDR1 and CDR2: SGHTA, FQGTGA. CDR3 length: 21 residues. CDR3 DNA sequence: TGTGCCAGCAGCTTATTCCCAAGCCCCGGGACTAGCGGGAGATCCTACAATGAGCAGTTCTTC. This translates into CASSLFPSPGTSGRSYNEQFF.